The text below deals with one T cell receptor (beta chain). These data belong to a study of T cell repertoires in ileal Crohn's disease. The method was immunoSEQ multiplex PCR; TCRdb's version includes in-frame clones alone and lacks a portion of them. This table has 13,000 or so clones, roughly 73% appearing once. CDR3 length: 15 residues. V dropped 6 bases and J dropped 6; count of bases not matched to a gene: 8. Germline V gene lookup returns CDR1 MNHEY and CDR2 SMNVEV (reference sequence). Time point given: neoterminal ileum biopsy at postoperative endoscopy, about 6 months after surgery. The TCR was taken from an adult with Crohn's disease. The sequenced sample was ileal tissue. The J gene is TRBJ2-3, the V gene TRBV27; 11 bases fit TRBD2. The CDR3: CASSPTLAGADTQYF. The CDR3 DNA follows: TGTGCCAGCAGCCCCACACTAGCGGGAGCGGATACGCAGTATTTT.